This TCR beta chain came from a study of T cell repertoires in aging, cancer and after chemotherapy. Study information: Donors were grouped into six age bands spanning 30 or younger through 70 or older. Paired samples before and after chemotherapy came from glioblastoma patients receiving temozolomide-based therapy. Study outcomes and limitations: In cancer patients, declining TCR diversity with age involved lost richness and lost evenness. Age-matched healthy donors had significantly more diverse, less clonal blood TCR repertoires than untreated cancer patients.

This clonotype is categorized as medium-sized (0.01 to 0.1%). The antigen remains unidentified. This CDR3 has 14 residues. Germline CDR1 is MNHNS and CDR2 is SASEGT. V shed 6 bases and J shed 2 bases, with 11 bases lying between them. Multiplex touch-down PCR with TRB-A/B primers amplified rearranged V-D-J TRB sequences. TCRdb itself ran the multiplex PCR reads through MiXCR, one entry per CDR3 protein. The sample consists of several thousand distinct CDR3 sequences, 24% of them appearing once. TCR beta rearrangements were amplified from peripheral blood genomic DNA. The receptor comes from a human donor with a solid tumor. This rearrangement joins TRBV6-1 to TRBJ2-1, with D possibly being TRBD2 (5 bases). The sample was blood. For the CDR3, the DNA is TGTGCCAGCAGCCTCAGCGGAACCTACAATGAGCAGTTCTTC. Translated: CASSLSGTYNEQFF.